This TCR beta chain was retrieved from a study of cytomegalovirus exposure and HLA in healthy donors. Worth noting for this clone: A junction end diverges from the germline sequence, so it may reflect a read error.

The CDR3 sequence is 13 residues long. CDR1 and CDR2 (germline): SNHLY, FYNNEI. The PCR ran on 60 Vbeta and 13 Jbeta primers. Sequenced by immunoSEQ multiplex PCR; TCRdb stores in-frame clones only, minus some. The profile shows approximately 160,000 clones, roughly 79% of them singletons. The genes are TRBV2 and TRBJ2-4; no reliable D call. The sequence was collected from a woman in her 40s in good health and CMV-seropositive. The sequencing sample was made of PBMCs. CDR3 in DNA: TGTGCCAGCAGCCTCCTTCCCGTAAACAGTCAGTACTTC. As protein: CASSLLPVNSQYF.